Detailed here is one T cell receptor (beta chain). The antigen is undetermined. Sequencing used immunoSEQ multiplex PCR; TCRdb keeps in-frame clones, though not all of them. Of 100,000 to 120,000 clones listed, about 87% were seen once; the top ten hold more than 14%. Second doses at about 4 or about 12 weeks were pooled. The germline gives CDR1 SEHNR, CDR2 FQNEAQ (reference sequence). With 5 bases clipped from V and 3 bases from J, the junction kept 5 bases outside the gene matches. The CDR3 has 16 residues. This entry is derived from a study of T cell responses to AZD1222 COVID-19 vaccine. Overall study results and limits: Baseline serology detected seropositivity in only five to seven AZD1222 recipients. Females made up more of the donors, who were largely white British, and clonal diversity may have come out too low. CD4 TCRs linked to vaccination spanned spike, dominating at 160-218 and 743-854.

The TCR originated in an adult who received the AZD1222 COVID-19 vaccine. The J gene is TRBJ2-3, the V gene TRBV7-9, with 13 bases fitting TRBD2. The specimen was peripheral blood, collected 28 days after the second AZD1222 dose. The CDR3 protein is CASSLGLAGVTDTQYF. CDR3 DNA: TGTGCCAGCAGCCTCGGACTAGCGGGAGTAACAGATACGCAGTATTTT.